The 13 T cell receptor beta chains below were found in one sample sequenced in a study of a mutant IDH1 vaccine in newly diagnosed glioma. For these TCRs, the target antigens are not known. Profiled with immunoSEQ multiplex PCR; TCRdb holds only in-frame clones, not every one. Of under 40,000 clones listed, around 84% were seen once; the top ten hold approximately 7.1%. Time point meaning: week 35, safety follow-up. Each vaccine dose was 300 ug of mutant IDH1 20-mer peptide, with topical imiquimod. Sequenced here: PBMCs, sampled from a glioma patient whose treatment included an IDH1 peptide vaccine. The source of these receptors is a woman aged 18-29 years with glioma.

The CDR3 DNA reads TGCGCCAGCAGCCAAGACCCGTCCGACAGGGCGGGTGACTACACCTTC. It yields the protein CASSQDPSDRAGDYTF. The chain uses TRBV4-3 and TRBJ1-2, with 7 bases matching TRBD1. The CDR3 has 16 amino acids. Germline assignment: CDR1 LGHNA and CDR2 YSLEER. With 0 bases clipped from V and 10 bases from J, the junction kept 14 bases outside the gene matches.

The chain combines TRBV28 with TRBJ1-1; TRBD1 might be the D (5 bases). The CDR3 runs to 12 residues. Germline assignment: CDR1 MDHEN and CDR2 SYDVKM. The V and J ends lost 6 bases and 7 bases respectively, with 12 bases between them. CDR3 region: CASSQGSFEAFF. The CDR3 DNA is TGTGCCAGCAGCCAGGGAAGTTTTGAAGCTTTCTTT.

This chain connects TRBV19 to TRBJ2-5, with D possibly matching TRBD2 (5 bases). Germline V gene sequence: CDR1 LNHDA, CDR2 SQIVND (reference sequence). CDR3 length: 15 residues. Between the trimmed V and J ends, which lost 0 bases and 2 bases, there was a span of 10 bases. This CDR3 reads CASSIEVWRQETQYF. The CDR3 region has the DNA TGTGCCAGTAGTATAGAGGTCTGGAGGCAAGAGACCCAGTACTTC.

This chain connects TRBV4-2 to TRBJ1-5; no definite D call. V lost 4 bases, J lost 1 base, and 8 bases lay in between. Germline V gene lookup returns CDR1 LGHNA and CDR2 YNFKEQ. The CDR3 extends over 14 amino acids. The CDR3 nucleotides are TGTGCCAGCAGCCCAGCGGGGAGCAATCAGCCCCAGCATTTT. It specifies CASSPAGSNQPQHF.

The CDR3 is CASSQDQGARYGYTF. CDR3 nucleotides: TGTGCCAGCAGCCAAGATCAGGGGGCAAGGTATGGCTACACCTTC. The V and J genes are TRBV14 and TRBJ1-2; 8 nucleotides align to TRBD1. This CDR3 comprises 15 residues. In germline, CDR1 is SGHDN, CDR2 FVKESK. Unmatched junction bases numbered 5, after V lost 0 bases and J lost 5 bases.

The gene calls are TRBV11-2 and TRBJ2-1, with D possibly TRBD1 on 6 matching bases. Germline V gene data show CDR1 as SGHAT and CDR2 as FQNNGV. V lost 4 bases to trimming and J lost 0 bases, with 10 bases between them. CDR3 length equals 15 residues. In DNA, the CDR3 is TGTGCCAGCAGCTCCCCAGGGGACTCCTACAATGAGCAGTTCTTC. Amino acids: CASSSPGDSYNEQFF.

The chain couples TRBV10-3 to TRBJ2-3; D possibly uses TRBD1 or TRBD2 (5 bases each). Trimming removed 10 bases from V and 0 bases from J, with 26 bases in between. CDR3 size: 18 residues. The germline CDR1 and CDR2 sequences are ENHRY and SYGVKD. Here the CDR3 reads CASMGDPSLITSTDTQYF. CDR3 nucleotide sequence: TGTGCCAGCATGGGGGATCCTAGCCTAATCACTAGCACAGATACGCAGTATTTT.

The chain recombines TRBV27 with TRBJ1-5, with D perhaps TRBD1 (6 bases). The CDR3 is made up of 13 amino acids. V gave up 6 bases and J gave up 4 bases, with 10 bases separating them. Germline V gene sequence: CDR1 MNHEY, CDR2 SMNVEV (reference sequence). The CDR3 sequence is CASSGGINQPQHF. The CDR3 nucleotides read TGTGCCAGCAGCGGGGGCATTAATCAGCCCCAGCATTTT.

The chain carries TRBV19 and TRBJ1-5; maybe TRBD1 (5 bases). CDR1 is LNHDA, CDR2 SQIVND, per germline (reference sequence). There are 15 residues in the CDR3. Between the trimmed V and J ends, which lost 4 bases and 11 bases, there was a span of 21 bases. The CDR3 region has the DNA TGTGCCAGTAGTACTAGGACGGATCCGGGGGTAGCCCAGCATTTT. This codes for CASSTRTDPGVAQHF.

The chain recombines TRBV7-8 with TRBJ2-7, with a possible D match to TRBD1 (5 bases). CDR3 length: 14 residues. Trimming left V 1 base short and J 5 bases short, with 12 bases between. Germline V gene data show CDR1 as SGHVS and CDR2 as FQNEAQ. As DNA, the CDR3 is TGTGCCAGCAGCTTAGGGGCCATGGGGCACGAGCAGTACTTC. This encodes CASSLGAMGHEQYF.

The V call is TRBV5-1, the J call TRBJ2-5; D remains unclear. Trimming stripped 1 base from V and 2 bases from J, with 3 bases between. The CDR3 totals 12 residues. The germline V gene encodes CDR1 SGHRS and CDR2 YFSETQ. The CDR3 spells CASSLSQETQYF. The CDR3, as DNA: TGCGCCAGCAGCTTGTCACAAGAGACCCAGTACTTC.

The chain links TRBV5-4 to TRBJ2-3; 12 bases align to TRBD2. CDR3 length equals 16 residues. Trimming cost V 4 bases and J 4 bases; bases outside gene matches: 7. Per germline, CDR1 SGHNT and CDR2 YYREEE (reference sequence). CDR3 sequence reads: CASSIRLAGASDTQYF. The CDR3 DNA follows: TGTGCCAGCAGCATCCGACTAGCGGGGGCGTCAGATACGCAGTATTTT. Drawing the rest from reference TRBV5-4 and TRBJ2-3, the complete variable domain is ETGVTQSPTHLIKTRGQQVTLRCSSQSGHNTVSWYQQALGQGPQFIFQYYREEENGRGNFPPRFSGLQFPNYSSELNVNALELDDSALYLCASSIRLAGASDTQYFGPGTRLTVL.

This clone was seen a handful of times. The sample carries other DNA sequences with the same CDR3. The V call is TRBV2, the J call TRBJ2-1; 10 bases fit TRBD2. The CDR3 extends over 15 amino acids. The V segment lost 7 bases and the J segment 4 bases; nucleotides outside the gene matches: 7. Germline V gene lookup returns CDR1 SNHLY and CDR2 FYNNEI. The CDR3 coding sequence is TGTGCCAGCAACGAAGCGGGAGGGCCATACAATGAGCAGTTCTTC. This translates into CASNEAGGPYNEQFF.